This T cell receptor beta chain was obtained from a study of a mutant IDH1 vaccine in newly diagnosed glioma. Trimming shortened V by 2 bases and J by 4 bases, and 13 bases separated the two germline ends. The germline V gene has CDR1 SGHDT and CDR2 YYEEEE. The CDR3 spans 15 residues. Time point denoted: baseline, week 1 (first vaccination visit). Treatment meaning: pre-vaccination baseline after standard-of-care therapy. The data were produced by immunoSEQ multiplex PCR, yet TCRdb's version contains in-frame clones alone and is incomplete. The sample yields tens of thousands of clones, about three quarters seen once.

This receptor was obtained from a woman in her 40s with glioma. The rearrangement links TRBV5-6 to TRBJ1-5, with D perhaps TRBD1 (5 bases). The sequences come from PBMCs, collected from a glioma patient treated with radiotherapy, temozolomide or both. The chain's CDR3 is CASSFGGAGNQPQHF. CDR3 DNA: TGTGCCAGCAGCTTTGGAGGGGCGGGGAATCAGCCCCAGCATTTT.